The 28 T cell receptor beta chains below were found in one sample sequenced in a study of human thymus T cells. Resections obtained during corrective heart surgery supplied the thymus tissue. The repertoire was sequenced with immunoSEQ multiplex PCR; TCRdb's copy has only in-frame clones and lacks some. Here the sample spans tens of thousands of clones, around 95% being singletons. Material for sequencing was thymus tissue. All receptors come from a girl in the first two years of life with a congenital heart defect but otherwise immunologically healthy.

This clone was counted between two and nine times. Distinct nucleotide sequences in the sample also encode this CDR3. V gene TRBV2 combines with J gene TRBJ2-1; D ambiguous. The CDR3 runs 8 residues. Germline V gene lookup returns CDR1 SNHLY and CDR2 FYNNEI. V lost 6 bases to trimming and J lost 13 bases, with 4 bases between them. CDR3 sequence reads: CASREQFF. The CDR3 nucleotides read TGTGCCAGCAGAGAACAGTTCTTC.

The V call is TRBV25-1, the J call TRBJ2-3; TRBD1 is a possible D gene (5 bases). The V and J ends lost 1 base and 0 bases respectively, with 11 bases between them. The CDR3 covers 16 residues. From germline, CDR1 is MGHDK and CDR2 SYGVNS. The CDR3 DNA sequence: TGTGCCAGCAGTGAATCGTACAGGCCTAGCACAGATACGCAGTATTTT. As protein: CASSESYRPSTDTQYF.

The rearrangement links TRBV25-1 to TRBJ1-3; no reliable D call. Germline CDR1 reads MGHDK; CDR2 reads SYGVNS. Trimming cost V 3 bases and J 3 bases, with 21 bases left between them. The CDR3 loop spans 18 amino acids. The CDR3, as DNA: TGTGCCAGCAGTGAGGGGAGGAGAACCGGCTCTCGTGGAAACACCATATATTTT. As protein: CASSEGRRTGSRGNTIYF. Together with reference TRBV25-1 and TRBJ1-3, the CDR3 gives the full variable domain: EADIYQTPRYLVIGTGKKITLECSQTMGHDKMYWYQQDPGMELHLIHYSYGVNSTEKGDLSSESTVSRIRTEHFPLTLESARPSHTSQYLCASSEGRRTGSRGNTIYFGEGSWLTVV.

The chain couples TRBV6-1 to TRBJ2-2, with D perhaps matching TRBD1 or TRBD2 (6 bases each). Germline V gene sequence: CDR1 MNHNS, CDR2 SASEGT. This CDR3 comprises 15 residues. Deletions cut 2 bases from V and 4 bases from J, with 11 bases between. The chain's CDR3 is CASSELGGRTGELFF. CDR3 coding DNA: TGTGCCAGCAGTGAACTTGGGGGGCGCACCGGGGAGCTGTTTTTT.

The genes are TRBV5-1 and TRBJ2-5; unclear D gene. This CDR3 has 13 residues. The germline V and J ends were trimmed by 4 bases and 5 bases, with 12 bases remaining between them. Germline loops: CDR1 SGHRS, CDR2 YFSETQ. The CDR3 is CASSAGVSETQYF. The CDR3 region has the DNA TGCGCCAGCAGCGCCGGAGTAAGTGAGACCCAGTACTTC.

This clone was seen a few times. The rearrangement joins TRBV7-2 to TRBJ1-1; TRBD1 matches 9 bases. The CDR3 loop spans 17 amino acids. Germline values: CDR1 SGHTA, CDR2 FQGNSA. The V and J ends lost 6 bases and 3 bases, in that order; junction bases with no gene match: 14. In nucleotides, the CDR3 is TGTGCCAGCAGGGCCCCGGCCACCGGGGACAGGGACACTGAAGCTTTCTTT. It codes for CASRAPATGDRDTEAFF.

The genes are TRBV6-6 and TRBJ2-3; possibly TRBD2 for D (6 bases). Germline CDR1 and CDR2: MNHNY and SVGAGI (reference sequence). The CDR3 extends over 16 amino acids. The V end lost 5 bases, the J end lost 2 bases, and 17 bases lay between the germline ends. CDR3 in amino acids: CASSQSGLPSTDTQYF. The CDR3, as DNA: TGTGCCAGCAGTCAATCGGGACTTCCCTCCACAGATACGCAGTATTTT.

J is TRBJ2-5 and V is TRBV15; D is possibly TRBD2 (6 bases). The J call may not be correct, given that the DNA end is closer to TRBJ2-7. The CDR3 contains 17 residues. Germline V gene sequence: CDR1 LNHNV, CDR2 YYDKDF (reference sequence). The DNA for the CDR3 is TGTGCCACCAGCGTTGGGCGGGTGGCTAGCGTATCCTACGAGCAGTACTTC. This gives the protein CATSVGRVASVSYEQYF.

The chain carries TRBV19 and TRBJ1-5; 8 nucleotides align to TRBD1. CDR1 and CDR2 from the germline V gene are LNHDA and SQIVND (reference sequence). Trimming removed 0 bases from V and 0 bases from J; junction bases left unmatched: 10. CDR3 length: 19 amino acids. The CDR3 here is CASSIDHLLTGDSNQPQHF. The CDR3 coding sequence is TGTGCCAGTAGTATAGATCATCTTTTGACAGGGGATAGCAATCAGCCCCAGCATTTT.

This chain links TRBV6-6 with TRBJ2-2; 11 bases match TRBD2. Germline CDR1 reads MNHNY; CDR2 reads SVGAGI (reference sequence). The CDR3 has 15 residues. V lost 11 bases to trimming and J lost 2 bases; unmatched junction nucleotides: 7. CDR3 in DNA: TGTGCCGGGACCGGGACTAGCGGAAACACCGGGGAGCTGTTTTTT. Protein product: CAGTGTSGNTGELFF.

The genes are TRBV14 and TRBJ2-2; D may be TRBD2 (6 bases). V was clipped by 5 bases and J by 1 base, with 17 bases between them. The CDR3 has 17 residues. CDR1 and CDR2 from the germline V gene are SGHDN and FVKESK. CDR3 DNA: TGTGCCAGCAGCTCAGATTTTTCGGAGGGGAACACCGGGGAGCTGTTTTTT. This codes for CASSSDFSEGNTGELFF.

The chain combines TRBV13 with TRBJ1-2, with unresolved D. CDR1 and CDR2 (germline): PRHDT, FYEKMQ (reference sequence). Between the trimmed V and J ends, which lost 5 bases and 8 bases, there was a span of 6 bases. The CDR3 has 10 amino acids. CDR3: CASSRRGYTF. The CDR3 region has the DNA TGTGCCAGCAGCCGACGAGGCTACACCTTC.

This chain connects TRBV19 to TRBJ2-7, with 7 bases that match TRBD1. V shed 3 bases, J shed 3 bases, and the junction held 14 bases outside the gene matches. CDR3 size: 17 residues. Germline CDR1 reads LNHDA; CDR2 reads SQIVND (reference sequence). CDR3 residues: CASSMPHRGPEVYEQYF. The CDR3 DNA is TGTGCCAGTAGTATGCCCCACAGGGGCCCGGAGGTCTACGAGCAGTACTTC.

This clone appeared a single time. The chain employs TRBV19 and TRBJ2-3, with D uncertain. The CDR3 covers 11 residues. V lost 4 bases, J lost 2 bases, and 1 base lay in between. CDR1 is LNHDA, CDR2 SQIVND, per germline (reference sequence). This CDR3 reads CASSTTDTQYF. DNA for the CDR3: TGTGCCAGTAGTACCACAGATACGCAGTATTTT.

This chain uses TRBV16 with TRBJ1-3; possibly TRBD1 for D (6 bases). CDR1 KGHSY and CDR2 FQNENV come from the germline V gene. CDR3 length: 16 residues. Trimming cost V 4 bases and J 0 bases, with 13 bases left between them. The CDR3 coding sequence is TGTGCCAGCAGCCTCAACAGGGTCCCCTCTGGAAACACCATATATTTT. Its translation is CASSLNRVPSGNTIYF.

CDR3 sequence: CASSWYLALPYNEQFF. CDR3 sequence (DNA): TGTGCCAGCAGCTGGTATTTAGCGCTTCCCTACAATGAGCAGTTCTTC. The rearrangement joins TRBV7-9 to TRBJ2-1, with a tentative D call TRBD2 (5 bases). CDR3 size: 16 residues. The germline V gene has CDR1 SEHNR and CDR2 FQNEAQ (reference sequence). V lost 4 bases to trimming and J lost 2 bases, with 15 bases between them. The full variable domain, in which reference TRBV7-9 and TRBJ2-1 provide the parts outside the CDR3, is DTGVSQNPRHKITKRGQNVTFRCDPISEHNRLYWYRQTLGQGPEFLTYFQNEAQLEKSRLLSDRFSAERPKGSFSTLEIQRTEQGDSAMYLCASSWYLALPYNEQFFGPGTRLTVL.

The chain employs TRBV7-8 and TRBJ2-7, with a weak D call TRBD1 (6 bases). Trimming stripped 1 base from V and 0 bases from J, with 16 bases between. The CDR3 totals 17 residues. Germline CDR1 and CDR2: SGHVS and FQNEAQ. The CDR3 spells CASSLVGGPESSYEQYF. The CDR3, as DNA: TGTGCCAGCAGCTTAGTAGGGGGACCCGAAAGCTCCTACGAGCAGTACTTC.

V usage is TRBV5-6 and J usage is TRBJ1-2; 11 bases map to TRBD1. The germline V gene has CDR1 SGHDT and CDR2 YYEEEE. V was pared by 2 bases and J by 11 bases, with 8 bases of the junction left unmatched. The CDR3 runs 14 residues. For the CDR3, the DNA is TGTGCCAGCAGCTTCCGGGACAGGGGGTTTAGGTACACCTTC. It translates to CASSFRDRGFRYTF.

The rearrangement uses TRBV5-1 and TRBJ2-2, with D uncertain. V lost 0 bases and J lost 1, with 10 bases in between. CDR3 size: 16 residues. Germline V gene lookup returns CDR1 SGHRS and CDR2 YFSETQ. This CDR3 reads CASSLEASWNTGELFF. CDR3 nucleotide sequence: TGCGCCAGCAGCTTGGAGGCTTCTTGGAACACCGGGGAGCTGTTTTTT.

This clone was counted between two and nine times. The CDR3, as DNA: TGCAGCGTTATAATTTCCTCAGGGGCGGTTGGAAACACCATATATTTT. Translated: CSVIISSGAVGNTIYF. This chain uses TRBV29-1 with TRBJ1-3; weak D call: TRBD1 (6 bases). Trimming pared 5 bases from V and 3 bases from J, leaving 20 bases between. Per germline, CDR1 SQVTM and CDR2 ANQGSEA. The CDR3 sequence is 16 residues long.

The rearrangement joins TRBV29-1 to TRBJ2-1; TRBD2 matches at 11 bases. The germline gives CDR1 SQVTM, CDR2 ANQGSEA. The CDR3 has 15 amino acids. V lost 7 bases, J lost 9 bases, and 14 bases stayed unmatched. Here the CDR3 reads CSASLTSGSGGEQFF. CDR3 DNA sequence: TGCAGCGCAAGCCTCACTAGCGGGAGTGGAGGTGAGCAGTTCTTC.

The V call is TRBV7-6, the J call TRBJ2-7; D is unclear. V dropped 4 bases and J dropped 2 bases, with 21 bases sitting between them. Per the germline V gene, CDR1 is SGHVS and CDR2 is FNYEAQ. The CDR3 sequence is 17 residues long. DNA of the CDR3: TGTGCCAGCAGCTCTTACAGTTCCTACAATGAAACCTACGAGCAGTACTTC. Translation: CASSSYSSYNETYEQYF.

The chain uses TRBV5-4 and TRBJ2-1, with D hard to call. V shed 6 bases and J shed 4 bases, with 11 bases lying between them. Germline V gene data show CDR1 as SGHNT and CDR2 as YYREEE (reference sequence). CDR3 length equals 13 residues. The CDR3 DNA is TGTGCCAGCACCCCCAACGCTTACAATGAGCAGTTCTTC. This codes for CASTPNAYNEQFF.

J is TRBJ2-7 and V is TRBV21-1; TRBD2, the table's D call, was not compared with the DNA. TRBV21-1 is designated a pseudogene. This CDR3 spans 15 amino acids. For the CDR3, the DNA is TGTGCCAGCAGCAAAGGTGGGGGGGCGCATAGGCTGCAGTACTTC. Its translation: CASSKGGGAHRLQYF.

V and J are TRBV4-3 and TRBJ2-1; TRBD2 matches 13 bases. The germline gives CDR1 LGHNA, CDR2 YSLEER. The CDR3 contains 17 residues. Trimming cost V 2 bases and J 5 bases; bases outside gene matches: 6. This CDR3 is CASSQPGLAGDHNEQFF. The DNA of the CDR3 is TGCGCCAGCAGCCAACCTGGACTAGCGGGGGATCACAATGAGCAGTTCTTC.

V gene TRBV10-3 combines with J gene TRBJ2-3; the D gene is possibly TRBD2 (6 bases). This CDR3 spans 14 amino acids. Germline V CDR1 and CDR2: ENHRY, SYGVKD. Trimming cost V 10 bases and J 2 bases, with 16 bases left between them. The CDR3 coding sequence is TGTGCCACCCACAGTAGCGGAAACACAGATACGCAGTATTTT. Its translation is CATHSSGNTDTQYF.

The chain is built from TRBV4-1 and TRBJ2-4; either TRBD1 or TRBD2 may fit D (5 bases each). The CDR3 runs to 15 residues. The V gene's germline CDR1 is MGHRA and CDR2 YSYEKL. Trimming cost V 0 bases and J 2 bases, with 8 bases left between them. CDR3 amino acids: CASSQETGPKNIQYF. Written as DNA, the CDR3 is TGCGCCAGCAGCCAAGAAACGGGGCCCAAAAACATTCAGTACTTC.

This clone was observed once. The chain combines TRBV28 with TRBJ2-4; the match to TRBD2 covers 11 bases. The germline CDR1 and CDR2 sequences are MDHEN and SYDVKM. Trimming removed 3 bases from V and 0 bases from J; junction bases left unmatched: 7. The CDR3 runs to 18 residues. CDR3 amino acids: CASSFRTSGPVAKNIQYF. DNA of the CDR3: TGTGCCAGCAGTTTTCGGACTAGCGGGCCCGTAGCCAAAAACATTCAGTACTTC.